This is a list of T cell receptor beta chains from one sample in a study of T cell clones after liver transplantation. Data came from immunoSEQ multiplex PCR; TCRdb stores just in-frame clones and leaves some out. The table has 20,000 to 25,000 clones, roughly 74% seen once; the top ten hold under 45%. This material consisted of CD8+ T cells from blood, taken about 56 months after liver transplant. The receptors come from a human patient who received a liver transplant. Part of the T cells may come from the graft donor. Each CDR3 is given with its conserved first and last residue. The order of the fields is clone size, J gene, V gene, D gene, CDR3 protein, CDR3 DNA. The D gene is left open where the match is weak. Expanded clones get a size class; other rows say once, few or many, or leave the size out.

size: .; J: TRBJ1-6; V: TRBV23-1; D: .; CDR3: CASSQPSGLRYNSPLHF; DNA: TGCGCCAGCAGTCAACCCTCCGGACTCAGATATAATTCACCCCTCCACTTT
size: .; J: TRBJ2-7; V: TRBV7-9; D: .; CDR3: CASSSLADEQYF; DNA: TGTGCCAGCAGCTCCCTGGCAGATGAGCAGTACTTC
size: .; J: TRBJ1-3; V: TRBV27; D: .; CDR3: CVSSPVGAGNTIYF; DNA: TGTGTCAGCAGTCCGGTTGGAGCCGGAAACACCATATATTTT
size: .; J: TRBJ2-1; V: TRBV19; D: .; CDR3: CASSIDRESEQFF; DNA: TGTGCCAGTAGTATAGATCGTGAAAGTGAGCAGTTCTTC
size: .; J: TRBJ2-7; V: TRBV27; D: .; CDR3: CASSFLLDRTYEQYF; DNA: TGTGCCAGCAGTTTTTTATTGGACAGAACCTACGAGCAGTACTTC
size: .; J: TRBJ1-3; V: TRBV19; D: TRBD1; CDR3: CASSTDRVDGNTIYF; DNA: TGTGCCAGTAGTACCGACAGGGTAGATGGAAACACCATATATTTT
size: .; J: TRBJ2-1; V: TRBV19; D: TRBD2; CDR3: CASSPRWGAGESSYNEQFF; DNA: TGTGCCAGTAGCCCCCGGTGGGGAGCGGGGGAAAGCTCCTACAATGAGCAGTTCTTC
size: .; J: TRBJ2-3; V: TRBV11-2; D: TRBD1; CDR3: CASSRTGGSTDTQYF; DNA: TGTGCCAGCAGCCGGACAGGGGGTAGCACAGATACGCAGTATTTT
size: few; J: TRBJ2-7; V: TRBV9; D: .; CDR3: CASSVGGTTDEQYF; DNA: TGTGCCAGCAGCGTAGGGGGCACTACCGACGAGCAGTACTTC
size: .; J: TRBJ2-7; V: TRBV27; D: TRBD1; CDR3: CASSLDRGHYEQYF; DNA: TGTGCCAGCAGTCTCGACAGGGGTCACTACGAGCAGTACTTC
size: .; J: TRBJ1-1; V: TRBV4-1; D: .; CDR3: CASSQISQGPNTEAFF; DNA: TGCGCCAGCAGCCAAATATCTCAGGGACCGAACACTGAAGCTTTCTTT
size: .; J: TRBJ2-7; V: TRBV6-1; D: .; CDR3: CASRVSYEQYF; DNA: TGTGCCAGTAGGGTTTCCTACGAGCAGTACTTC
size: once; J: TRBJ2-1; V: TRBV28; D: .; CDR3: CASRPLTSGYNEQFF; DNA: TGTGCCAGCAGACCCCTGACTAGTGGATACAATGAGCAGTTCTTC
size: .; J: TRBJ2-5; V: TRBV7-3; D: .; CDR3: CASSREDGETQYF; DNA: TGTGCCAGCAGCCGAGAAGACGGAGAGACCCAGTACTTC
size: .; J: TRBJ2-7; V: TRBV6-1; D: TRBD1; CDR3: CASSVFDRAYEQYF; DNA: TGTGCCAGCAGTGTTTTCGACAGGGCCTACGAGCAGTACTTC
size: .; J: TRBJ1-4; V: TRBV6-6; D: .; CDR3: CASSYETGGEKLFF; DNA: TGTGCCAGCAGTTACGAGACAGGCGGTGAAAAACTGTTTTTT